What follows describes a single T cell receptor (beta chain). The antigen this receptor binds is unknown. Germline is not matched at one junction end, which may reflect a read error. The sample is drawn from a study of tumor and adjacent non-tumor tissue in lung cancer (dated by TCRdb to the late 2010s). As for the study more broadly: Of the cohort, eleven to twelve patients had adenocarcinoma, 2 had squamous cell carcinoma and 1 had small cell lung cancer. Among the approximately 15 patients, ages ranged from roughly 31 to 80 years, some ten were men and 5 were women, and disease was TNM stage I to III. In total, sequencing yielded over 95 million productive TCRbeta reads, which works out to an average of about 3.9 million reads per sample. The study compared bulk TCRbeta repertoires between lung tumor tissue and matched distant non-tumor lung tissue from over twelve lung cancer patients. Approximately 31 paired specimens, one tumor and one normal lung sample per patient, were profiled by TCRbeta CDR3 sequencing. Results the study describes overall, beyond this receptor: With only approximately 16 patients in the cohort, the authors noted that larger samples and more detailed clinical data are needed. TCR diversity (inverse Simpson) was significantly higher in tumor than in normal lung tissue (roughly 430 vs 170, P = 0.0075, Mann-Whitney U test). Peripheral blood was not sequenced, so blood TCRbeta repertoires were not examined in the lung cancer patients of the study. Younger patients had significantly higher TCR diversity, and higher tumor TCR diversity was associated with shorter overall and disease-free survival. The sequencing platform is not named in the methods, and unique molecular identifiers are not mentioned. In normal lung, the top 100 clones accounted for a significantly larger cumulative share of the repertoire than in tumor tissue.

Bulk unsorted tissue served as the source for RNA extraction, and RNA quality was assessed using a NanoDrop ND-1000 and an Agilent 2100. Newly diagnosed lung cancer patients without prior chemotherapy who had been admitted for thoracic surgery in China between August and November 2014 were enrolled as donors. Patients who had received previous radiotherapy or chemotherapy, or who had another concurrent cancer, were excluded from the study. Pieces of surgical tissue measuring 1-2 cm3 were kept in RNAlater solution and held at -80 degrees C until needed. Receptors were amplified or captured by multiplex PCR. Instrument on record: Illumina HiSeq 2500. Following protocols modified from ARM-PCR, the researchers constructed TCRbeta libraries through three rounds of nested PCR with primers (Table S4). Before sequencing, PCR products of 200-500 bp were cut from the gel and purified using the QIAquick gel extraction kit. From the authors' description of their analysis: Trimmomatic was used to clean the reads, FLASH merged the cleaned reads into complete CDR3 sequences, and MiTCR assigned the sequences to V(D)J germline segments. VDJtools was used to compute clonal diversity as the inverse Simpson's index. Productive reads were defined as in-frame sequences without a premature stop codon. TCRdb reworked the public reads: Q25 trimming with fastp, MiXCR clone assembly, productive beta chains retained. Rows matching on CDR3 protein sequence are summarized as one entry with the most common DNA and genes. The V and J calls here are based on TCRdb, not the publication. This sample is represented by about 75,000 distinct CDR3 sequences; around 77% of them were singletons. Less than 15% of the sample comes from the top ten.

Sequences were obtained from lung tumor tissue. The receptor comes from a woman aged 45-65 years with non-small cell lung cancer.

CDR3 region: CPSSQDTGIWEQYF. The nucleotide sequence reads as follows: TGCCCCAGCAGCCAAGACACAGGGATCTGGGAGCAGTACTTC. Recombination connected TRBV4-1 to TRBJ2-7, with TRBD1 as a weak D call on 6 bases. In the germline V gene, CDR1 corresponds to MGHRA and CDR2 to YSYEKL. The CDR3 has 14 amino acids, counting the end cysteine and phenylalanine. Of the read, only the CDR3 DNA is kept; its 42 bases are in frame from base 1.